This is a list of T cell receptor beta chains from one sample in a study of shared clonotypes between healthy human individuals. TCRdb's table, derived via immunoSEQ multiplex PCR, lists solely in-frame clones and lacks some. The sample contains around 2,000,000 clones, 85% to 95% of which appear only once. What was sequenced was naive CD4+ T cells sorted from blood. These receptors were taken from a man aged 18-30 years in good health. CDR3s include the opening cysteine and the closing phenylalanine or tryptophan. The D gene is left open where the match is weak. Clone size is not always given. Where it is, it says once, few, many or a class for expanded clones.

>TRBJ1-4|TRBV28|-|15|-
CASIRSAGTNEKLFF
TGTGCCAGCATTAGGTCGGCAGGGACTAATGAAAAACTGTTTTTT
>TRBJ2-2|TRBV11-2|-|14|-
CASSLDGIAGELFF
TGTGCCAGCAGCTTAGATGGGATTGCCGGGGAGCTGTTTTTT
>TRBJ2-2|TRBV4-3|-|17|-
CASSQDRQGPNTGELFF
TGCGCCAGCAGCCAAGATCGGCAGGGCCCCAACACCGGGGAGCTGTTTTTT
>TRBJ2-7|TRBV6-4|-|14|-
CASSDSSRLCEQYF
TGTGCCAGCAGTGACTCGTCACGACTTTGCGAGCAGTACTTC
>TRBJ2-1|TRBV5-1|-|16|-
CASSLEVGSSYNEQFF
TGCGCCAGCAGCTTGGAAGTCGGGAGCTCCTACAATGAGCAGTTCTTC
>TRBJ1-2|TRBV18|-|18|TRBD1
CASSVTTSGTGMNYGYTF
TGTGCCAGCTCGGTCACCACTTCCGGGACAGGGATGAACTATGGCTACACCTTC
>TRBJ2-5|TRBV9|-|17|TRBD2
CASSVAPKLAGEETQYF
TGTGCCAGCAGCGTAGCCCCTAAGCTAGCGGGAGAGGAGACCCAGTACTTC
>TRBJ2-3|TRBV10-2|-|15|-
CASSEFLRGTDTQYF
TGCGCCAGCAGTGAGTTCCTGCGGGGAACAGATACGCAGTATTTT
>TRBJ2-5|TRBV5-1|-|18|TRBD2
CASSPGTSGASYQETQYF
TGCGCCAGCAGCCCGGGGACTAGCGGGGCCTCGTACCAAGAGACCCAGTACTTC
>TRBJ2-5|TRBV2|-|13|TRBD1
CASTQDRGKTQYF
TGTGCCAGCACTCAGGACAGGGGAAAGACCCAGTACTTC
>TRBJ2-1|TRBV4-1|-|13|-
CASSQDIGWEQFF
TGCGCCAGCAGCCAAGATATCGGCTGGGAGCAGTTCTTC
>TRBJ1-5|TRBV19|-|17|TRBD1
CASSLLQGAGGNQPQHF
TGTGCCAGTAGTTTACTTCAGGGGGCTGGGGGCAATCAGCCCCAGCATTTT
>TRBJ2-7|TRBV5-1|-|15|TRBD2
CASSLMSGRSSEQYF
TGCGCCAGCAGCTTAATGAGCGGGAGATCTAGCGAGCAGTACTTC
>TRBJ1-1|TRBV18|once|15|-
CASSPQNALMNEAFF
TGTGCCAGCTCACCCCAAAACGCCCTTATGAATGAAGCTTTCTTT
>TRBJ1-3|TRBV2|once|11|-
CASSVGNTIYF
TGTGCCAGCAGCGTGGGAAACACCATATATTTT
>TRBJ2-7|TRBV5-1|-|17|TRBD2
CASSLGRTSGVSYEQYF
TGCGCCAGCAGCTTGGGGAGGACTAGCGGAGTCTCCTACGAGCAGTACTTC
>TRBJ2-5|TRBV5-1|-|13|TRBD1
CASTGQGLETQYF
TGCGCCAGCACCGGACAGGGGTTAGAGACCCAGTACTTC
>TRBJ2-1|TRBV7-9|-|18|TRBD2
CASSLAVTTSGGYNEQFF
TGTGCCAGCAGCTTAGCGGTGACGACTAGCGGGGGGTACAATGAGCAGTTCTTC
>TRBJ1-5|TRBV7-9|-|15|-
CASSPSGGGVQPQHF
TGTGCCAGCAGCCCCTCCGGGGGGGGAGTCCAGCCCCAGCATTTT
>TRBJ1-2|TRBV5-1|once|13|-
CASSLGTAYAYTF
TGCGCCAGCAGCTTGGGGACAGCTTATGCGTACACCTTC
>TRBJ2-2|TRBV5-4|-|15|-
CASSLQRVHTGELFF
TGTGCCAGCAGCTTACAGCGGGTACACACCGGGGAGCTGTTTTTT
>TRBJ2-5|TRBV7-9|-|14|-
CASSSRDTLETQYF
TGTGCCAGCAGCTCGAGGGACACCTTGGAGACCCAGTACTTC
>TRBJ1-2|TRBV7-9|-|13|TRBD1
CASSLTGGYGYTF
TGTGCCAGCAGCCTAACAGGGGGGTATGGCTACACCTTC
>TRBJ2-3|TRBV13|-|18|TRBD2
CASSPQLLAGGVTDTQYF
TGTGCCAGCAGCCCCCAGTTACTAGCGGGGGGGGTCACAGATACGCAGTATTTT
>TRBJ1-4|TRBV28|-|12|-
CASGGGNEKLFF
TGTGCCAGTGGTGGGGGCAACGAAAAACTGTTTTTT
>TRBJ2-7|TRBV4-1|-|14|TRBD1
CASSQPGQGFEQYF
TGCGCCAGCAGCCAGCCGGGACAGGGGTTCGAGCAGTACTTC
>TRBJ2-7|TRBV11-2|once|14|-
CASSLLSGAYEQYF
TGTGCCAGCAGCTTACTTTCGGGGGCGTACGAGCAGTACTTC
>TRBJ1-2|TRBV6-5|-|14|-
CASSAGVRGYGYTF
TGTGCCAGCAGTGCGGGGGTTCGCGGCTATGGCTACACCTTC
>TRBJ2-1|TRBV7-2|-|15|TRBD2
CASSLQAGGPDEQFF
TGTGCCAGCAGCTTACAGGCGGGGGGGCCCGATGAGCAGTTCTTC
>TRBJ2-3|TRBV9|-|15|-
CASSATPGGTDTQYF
TGTGCCAGCAGCGCTACCCCGGGGGGCACAGATACGCAGTATTTT
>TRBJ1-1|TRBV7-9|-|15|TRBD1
CASRPGDRLNTEAFF
TGTGCCAGCAGACCAGGGGACAGATTGAACACTGAAGCTTTCTTT
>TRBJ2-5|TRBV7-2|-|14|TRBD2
CASSQGLAGETQYF
TGTGCCAGCAGCCAAGGACTAGCGGGGGAGACCCAGTACTTC
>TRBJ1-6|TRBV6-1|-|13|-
CASSDGVGSPLHF
TGTGCCAGCAGTGATGGGGTCGGGTCACCCCTCCACTTT
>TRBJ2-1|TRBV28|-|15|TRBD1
CASSLLDTGGPEQFF
TGTGCCAGCAGTTTATTAGACACAGGGGGACCTGAGCAGTTCTTC
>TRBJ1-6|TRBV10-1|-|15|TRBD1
CASSEYRGIDSPLHF
TGCGCCAGCAGTGAATACAGGGGAATTGATTCACCCCTCCACTTT
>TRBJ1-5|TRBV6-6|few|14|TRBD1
CASRITGGNQPQHF
TGTGCCAGCAGGATTACAGGGGGCAATCAGCCCCAGCATTTT
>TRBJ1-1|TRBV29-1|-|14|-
CSVVRVSLNTEAFF
TGCAGCGTTGTAAGGGTTAGTCTGAACACTGAAGCTTTCTTT
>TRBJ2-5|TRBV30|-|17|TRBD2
CAWSDQNSGGFQETQYF
TGTGCCTGGAGTGACCAAAATAGCGGGGGCTTCCAAGAGACCCAGTACTTC
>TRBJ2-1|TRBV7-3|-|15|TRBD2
CASSRLAGPYNEQFF
TGTGCCAGCAGCCGGCTAGCGGGCCCTTACAATGAGCAGTTCTTC
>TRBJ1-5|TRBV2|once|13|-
CASSEEADRPQHF
TGTGCCAGCAGTGAAGAGGCTGATCGGCCCCAGCATTTT
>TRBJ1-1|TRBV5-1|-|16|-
CASSLGGGTGTTEAFF
TGCGCCAGCAGCTTGGGCGGCGGGACGGGGACTACTGAAGCTTTCTTT
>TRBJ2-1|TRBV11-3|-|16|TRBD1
CASSSGQGEKYNEQFF
TGTGCCAGCAGCTCGGGACAGGGGGAAAAGTACAATGAGCAGTTCTTC
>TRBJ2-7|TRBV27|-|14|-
CASGTALSSYEQYF
TGTGCCAGCGGGACGGCGCTGAGCTCCTACGAGCAGTACTTC
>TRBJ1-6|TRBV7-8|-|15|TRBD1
CASSLVRDRSSPLHF
TGTGCCAGCAGCTTAGTCCGGGACAGGAGTTCACCCCTCCACTTT
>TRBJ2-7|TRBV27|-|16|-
CASRRRNQGEVYEQYF
TGTGCCAGCCGCAGAAGAAACCAGGGGGAGGTGTACGAGCAGTACTTC
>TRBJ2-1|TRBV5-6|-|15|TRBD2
CASSLSGTSVNEQFF
TGTGCCAGCAGCTTATCCGGGACTAGCGTAAATGAGCAGTTCTTC
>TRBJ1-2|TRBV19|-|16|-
CASSRDPGHTLHGYTF
TGTGCCAGTAGCCGGGACCCGGGACATACTCTTCATGGCTACACCTTC
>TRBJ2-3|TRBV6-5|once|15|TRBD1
CASSFLGTGPDTQYF
TGTGCCAGCAGTTTCCTGGGGACAGGACCAGATACGCAGTATTTT
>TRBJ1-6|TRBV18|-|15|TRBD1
CASSSQGQAIPPLHF
TGTGCCAGCTCCTCCCAGGGACAGGCAATACCACCCCTCCACTTT
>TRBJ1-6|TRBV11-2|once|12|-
CASSFSNSPLHF
TGTGCCAGCAGCTTTAGTAATTCACCCCTCCACTTT